What follows are 5 T cell receptor beta chains derived from one specimen sequenced in a study of blood T cell repertoires in COVID-19. Data came from immunoSEQ multiplex PCR; TCRdb stores just in-frame clones and leaves some out. The sample consists of 150,000 or so clones, about nine tenths of them appearing once. Sequencing was carried out using peripheral blood. These TCRs come from an elderly man with acute or convalescent COVID-19.

CDR3 in amino acids: CASSPGWEETQYF. CDR3 in DNA: TGTGCCAGCAGTCCCGGGTGGGAAGAGACCCAGTACTTC. This chain links TRBV28 with TRBJ2-5; D call uncertain. The V gene lost 5 bases and the J gene lost 3 bases, with 10 bases spanning the gap. Germline lookup yields CDR1 MDHEN and CDR2 SYDVKM. The CDR3 is 13 residues long. The whole variable domain, remainder taken from reference TRBV28 and TRBJ2-5, is DVKVTQSSRYLVKRTGEKVFLECVQDMDHENMFWYRQDPGLGLRLIYFSYDVKMKEKGDIPEGYSVSREKKERFSLILESASTNQTSMYLCASSPGWEETQYFGPGTRLLVL.

J is TRBJ2-1 and V is TRBV5-1; tentatively, D is TRBD2 (7 bases). The CDR3 covers 14 residues. The V gene lost 6 bases and the J gene lost 6 bases, with 16 bases spanning the gap. Germline-derived CDR1 and CDR2 are SGHRS and YFSETQ. The DNA for the CDR3 is TGCGCCAGCACCAATATAGGGGGGGCCAATGAGCAGTTCTTC. Translation gives CASTNIGGANEQFF. The full variable domain, rest sourced from reference TRBV5-1 and TRBJ2-1, is KAGVTQTPRYLIKTRGQQVTLSCSPISGHRSVSWYQQTPGQGLQFLFEYFSETQRNKGNFPGRFSGRQFSNSRSEMNVSTLELGDSALYLCASTNIGGANEQFFGPGTRLTVL.

The chain employs TRBV28 and TRBJ1-1; 7 bases are shared with TRBD1. Germline loops: CDR1 MDHEN, CDR2 SYDVKM. The CDR3 contains 14 residues. Trimming took 6 bases from V and 4 from J; bases not matched to a gene: 8. CDR3 nucleotides: TGTGCCAGCAGCTGGGACAGCATACTCACTGAAGCTTTCTTT. Translated, it gives CASSWDSILTEAFF.

The rearrangement joins TRBV28 to TRBJ2-2, with 7 bases lining up with TRBD1. This CDR3 is built from 15 residues. The V gene end was trimmed by 5 bases and the J gene end by 4 bases; junction bases not matched to a gene: 7. Germline CDR1 MDHEN, CDR2 SYDVKM. CDR3 nucleotides: TGTGCCAGCAGTAAACCGGACAGGCCCACCGGGGAGCTGTTTTTT. Its protein product is CASSKPDRPTGELFF.

In its sample, this clone was seen once. This sequence joins TRBV3-1 (or the pseudogene TRBV3-2) and TRBJ1-2; the match to TRBD1 covers 10 bases. V gave up 4 bases and J gave up 5 bases; unmatched junction bases: 10. Germline CDR1 LGHDT, CDR2 YNNKEL (reference sequence). The CDR3 spans 16 residues. The CDR3 protein is CASSRQGQGRIYGYTF. CDR3 DNA sequence: TGTGCCAGCAGCCGACAGGGACAGGGGCGGATTTATGGCTACACCTTC.